This T cell receptor (beta chain) was retrieved from a study of beta chain features in type 1 diabetes. The overall study: Summed over all samples, the examined sorted cells came to 100 million to 130 million.

This clone was picked up a small number of times. The V gene's germline CDR1 is SGHTA and CDR2 FQGNSA. This CDR3 region has 15 residues. With 4 bases clipped from V and 6 bases from J, the junction kept 10 bases outside the gene matches. Of the isolated RNA, all was reverse transcribed, and so the sequenced material was expressed TCRB transcripts. Using immunoSEQ multiplex PCR, the repertoire was profiled, and TCRdb retains in-frame clones only, with some absent. The sample holds a few hundred thousand clones, about 20% seen once. The TCR sequence derives from a woman between 18 and 30 years old in good health. The chain couples TRBV7-2 to TRBJ2-5; 8 nucleotides align to TRBD2. Source material: naive CD4+ T cells from blood. CDR3 sequence (DNA): TGTGCCAGCAGCTCCACTTCGGGAGGGCCCAAGACCCAGTACTTC. It translates to CASSSTSGGPKTQYF.